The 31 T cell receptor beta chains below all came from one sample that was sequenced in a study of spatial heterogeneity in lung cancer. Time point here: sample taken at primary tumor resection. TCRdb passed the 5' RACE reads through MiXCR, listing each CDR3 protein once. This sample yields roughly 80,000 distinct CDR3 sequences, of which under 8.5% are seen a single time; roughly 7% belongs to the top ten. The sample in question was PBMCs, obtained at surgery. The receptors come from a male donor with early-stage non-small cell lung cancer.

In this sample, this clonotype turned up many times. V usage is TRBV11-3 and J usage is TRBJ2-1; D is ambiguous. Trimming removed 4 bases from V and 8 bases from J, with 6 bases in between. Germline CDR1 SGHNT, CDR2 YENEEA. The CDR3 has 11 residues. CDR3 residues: CASSYFHEQFF. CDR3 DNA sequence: TGTGCCAGCAGCTATTTCCATGAGCAGTTCTTC. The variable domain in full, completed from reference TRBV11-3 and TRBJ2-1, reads EAGVVQSPRYKIIEKKQPVAFWCNPISGHNTLYWYLQNLGQGPELLIRYENEEAVDDSQLPKDRFSAERLKGVDSTLKIQPAELGDSAVYLCASSYFHEQFFGPGTRLTVL.

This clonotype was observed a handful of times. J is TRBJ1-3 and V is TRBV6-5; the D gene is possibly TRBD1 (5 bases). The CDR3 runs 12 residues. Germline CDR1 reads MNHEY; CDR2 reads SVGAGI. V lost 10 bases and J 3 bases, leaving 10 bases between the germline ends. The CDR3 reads CATRQSGNTIYF. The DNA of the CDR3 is TGTGCCACCCGACAGAGTGGAAACACCATATATTTT.

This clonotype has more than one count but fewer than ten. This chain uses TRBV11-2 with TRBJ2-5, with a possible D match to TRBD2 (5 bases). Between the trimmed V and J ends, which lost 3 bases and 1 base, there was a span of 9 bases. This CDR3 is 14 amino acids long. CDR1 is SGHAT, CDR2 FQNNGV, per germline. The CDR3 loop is CASSFVRAQETQYF. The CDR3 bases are TGTGCCAGCAGCTTTGTGAGGGCCCAAGAGACCCAGTACTTC. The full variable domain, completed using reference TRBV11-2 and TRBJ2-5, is EAGVAQSPRYKIIEKRQSVAFWCNPISGHATLYWYQQILGQGPKLLIQFQNNGVVDDSQLPKDRFSAERLKGVDSTLKIQPAKLEDSAVYLCASSFVRAQETQYFGPGTRLLVL.

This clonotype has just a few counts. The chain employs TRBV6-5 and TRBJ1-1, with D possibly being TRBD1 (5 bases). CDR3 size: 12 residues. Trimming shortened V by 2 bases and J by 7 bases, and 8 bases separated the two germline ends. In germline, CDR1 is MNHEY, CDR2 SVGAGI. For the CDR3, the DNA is TGTGCCAGCAGTTACAGGGGATATGAAGCTTTCTTT. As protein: CASSYRGYEAFF.

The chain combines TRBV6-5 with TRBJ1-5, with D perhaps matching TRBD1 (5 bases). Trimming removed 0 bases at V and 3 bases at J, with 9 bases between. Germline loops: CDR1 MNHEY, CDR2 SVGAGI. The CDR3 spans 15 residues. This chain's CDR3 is CASSYSAGNNQPQHF. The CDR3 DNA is TGTGCCAGCAGTTACTCAGCAGGGAACAATCAGCCCCAGCATTTT.

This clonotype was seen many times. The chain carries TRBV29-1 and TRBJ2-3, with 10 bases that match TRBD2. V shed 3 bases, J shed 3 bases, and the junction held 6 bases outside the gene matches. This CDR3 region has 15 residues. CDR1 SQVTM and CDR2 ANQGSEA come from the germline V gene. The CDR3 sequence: CSVEGKAGGTDTQYF. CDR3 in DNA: TGCAGCGTTGAGGGAAAAGCGGGAGGGACAGATACGCAGTATTTT.

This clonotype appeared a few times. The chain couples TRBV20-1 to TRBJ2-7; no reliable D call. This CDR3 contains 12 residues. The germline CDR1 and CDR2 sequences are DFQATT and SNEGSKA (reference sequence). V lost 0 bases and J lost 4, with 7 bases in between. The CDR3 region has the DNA TGCAGTGCTAGAGATTCTCCTTACGAGCAGTACTTC. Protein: CSARDSPYEQYF.

In nucleotides, the CDR3 is TGTGCCAGCAGCCAAGAGCTAGCGCTGAACACCGGGGAGCTGTTTTTT. Encoded protein: CASSQELALNTGELFF. The gene calls are TRBV14 and TRBJ2-2, with TRBD2 as a possible D gene (6 bases). Germline V lookup: CDR1 SGHDN, CDR2 FVKESK. This CDR3 has 16 amino acids. V was pared by 0 bases and J by 1 base, with 9 bases between.

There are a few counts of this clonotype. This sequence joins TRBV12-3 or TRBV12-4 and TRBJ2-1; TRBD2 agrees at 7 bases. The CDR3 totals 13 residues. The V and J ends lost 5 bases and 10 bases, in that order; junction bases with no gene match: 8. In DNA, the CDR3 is TGTGCCAGCAGTGTTAGGACTAGTCGAGAGCAGTTCTTC. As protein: CASSVRTSREQFF.

The CDR3: CASSLGLAAYEQYF. The CDR3 nucleotides are TGTGCCAGCAGCTTAGGCCTAGCGGCCTACGAGCAGTACTTC. This chain links TRBV7-2 with TRBJ2-7; 7 bases are shared with TRBD2. The CDR3 extends over 14 amino acids. Germline CDR1 is SGHTA and CDR2 is FQGNSA. V lost 1 base and J lost 2; bases outside the gene matches: 2.

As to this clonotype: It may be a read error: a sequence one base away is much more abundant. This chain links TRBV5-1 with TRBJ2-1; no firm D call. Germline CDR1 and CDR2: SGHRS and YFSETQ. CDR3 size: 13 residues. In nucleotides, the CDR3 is TGCGTCAGCAGCATCGATCCTAGATATGAGCAGTTCTTC. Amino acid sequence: CVSSIDPRYEQFF.

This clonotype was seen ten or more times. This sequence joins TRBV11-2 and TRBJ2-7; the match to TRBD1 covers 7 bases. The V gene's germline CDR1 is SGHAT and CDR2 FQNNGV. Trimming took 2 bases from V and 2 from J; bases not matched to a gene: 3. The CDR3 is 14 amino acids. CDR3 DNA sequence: TGTGCCAGCAGCTTATTCGACAGGGCCTACGAGCAGTACTTC. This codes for CASSLFDRAYEQYF.

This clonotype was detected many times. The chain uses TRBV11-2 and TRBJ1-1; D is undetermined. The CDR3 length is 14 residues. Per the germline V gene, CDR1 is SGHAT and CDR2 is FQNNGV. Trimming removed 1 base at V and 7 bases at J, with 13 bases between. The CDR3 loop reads CASSLGLVSVEAFF. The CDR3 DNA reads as TGTGCCAGCAGCTTAGGCCTTGTCAGCGTTGAAGCTTTCTTT.

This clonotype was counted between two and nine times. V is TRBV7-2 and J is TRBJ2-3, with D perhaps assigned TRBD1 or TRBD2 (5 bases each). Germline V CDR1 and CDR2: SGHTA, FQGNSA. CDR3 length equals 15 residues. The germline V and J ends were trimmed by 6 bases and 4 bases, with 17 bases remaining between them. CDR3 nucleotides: TGTGCCAGCAGTGACAGAAGGGCGAGGGCAGATACGCAGTATTTT. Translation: CASSDRRARADTQYF.

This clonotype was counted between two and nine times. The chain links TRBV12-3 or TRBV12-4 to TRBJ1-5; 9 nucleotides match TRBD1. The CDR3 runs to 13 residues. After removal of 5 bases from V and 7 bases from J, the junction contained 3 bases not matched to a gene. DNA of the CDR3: TGTGCCAGCAGTGGACAGGGGACACAGCCCCAGCATTTT. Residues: CASSGQGTQPQHF.

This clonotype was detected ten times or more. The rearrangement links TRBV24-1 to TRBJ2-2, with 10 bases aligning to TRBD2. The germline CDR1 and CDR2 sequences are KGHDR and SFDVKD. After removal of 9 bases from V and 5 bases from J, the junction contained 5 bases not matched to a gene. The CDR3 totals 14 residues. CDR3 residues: CATGTSAGTGELFF. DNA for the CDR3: TGTGCCACCGGGACTAGCGCGGGGACCGGGGAGCTGTTTTTT.

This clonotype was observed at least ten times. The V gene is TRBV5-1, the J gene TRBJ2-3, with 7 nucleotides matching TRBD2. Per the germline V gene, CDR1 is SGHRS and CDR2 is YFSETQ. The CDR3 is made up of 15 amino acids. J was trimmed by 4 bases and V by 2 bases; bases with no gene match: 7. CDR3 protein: CASSFYGRPADTQYF. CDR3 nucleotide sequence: TGCGCCAGCAGCTTTTACGGGAGGCCCGCAGATACGCAGTATTTT.

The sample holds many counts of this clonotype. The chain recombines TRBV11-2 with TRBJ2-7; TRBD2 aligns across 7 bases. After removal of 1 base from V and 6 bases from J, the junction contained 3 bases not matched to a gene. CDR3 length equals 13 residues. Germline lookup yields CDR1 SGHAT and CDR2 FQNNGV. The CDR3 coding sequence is TGTGCCAGCAGCTTAGTTCGCGGGAGCGAGCAGTACTTC. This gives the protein CASSLVRGSEQYF.

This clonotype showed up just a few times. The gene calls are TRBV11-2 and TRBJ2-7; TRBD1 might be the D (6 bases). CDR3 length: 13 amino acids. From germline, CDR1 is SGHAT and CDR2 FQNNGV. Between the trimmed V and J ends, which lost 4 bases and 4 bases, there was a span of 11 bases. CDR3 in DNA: TGTGCCAGCAGCTCAAACAGGGTATACGAGCAGTACTTC. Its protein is CASSSNRVYEQYF.

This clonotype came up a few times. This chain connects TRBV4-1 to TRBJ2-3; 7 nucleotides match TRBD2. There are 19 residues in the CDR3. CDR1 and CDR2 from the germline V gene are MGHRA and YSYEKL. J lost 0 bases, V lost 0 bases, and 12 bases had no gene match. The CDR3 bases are TGCGCCAGCAGCCAAGATCTTCCTAGCGGAGCGTCTAGCACAGATACGCAGTATTTT. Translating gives CASSQDLPSGASSTDTQYF.

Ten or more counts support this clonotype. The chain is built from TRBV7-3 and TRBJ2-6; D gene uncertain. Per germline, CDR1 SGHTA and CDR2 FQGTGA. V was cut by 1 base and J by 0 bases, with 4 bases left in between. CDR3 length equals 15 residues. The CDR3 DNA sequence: TGTGCCAGCAGCTTAAAGGGCTCTGGGGCCAACGTCCTGACTTTC. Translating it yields CASSLKGSGANVLTF.

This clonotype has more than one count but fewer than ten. The CDR3 coding sequence is TGTGCCAGTAGTTTCAAGACAGGGACCCAAGAGACCCAGTACTTC. It yields the protein CASSFKTGTQETQYF. This chain connects TRBV19 to TRBJ2-5; TRBD1 matches 7 bases. Trimming removed 5 bases from V and 1 base from J; junction bases left unmatched: 7. Germline CDR1 LNHDA, CDR2 SQIVND (reference sequence). There are 15 residues in the CDR3.

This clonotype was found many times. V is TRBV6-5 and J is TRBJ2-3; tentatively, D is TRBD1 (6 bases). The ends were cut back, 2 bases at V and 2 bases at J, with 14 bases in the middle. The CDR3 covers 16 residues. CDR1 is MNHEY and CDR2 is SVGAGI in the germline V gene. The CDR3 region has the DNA TGTGCCAGCAGTTACGGCCGAGGGGGATCCACAGATACGCAGTATTTT. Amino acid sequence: CASSYGRGGSTDTQYF.

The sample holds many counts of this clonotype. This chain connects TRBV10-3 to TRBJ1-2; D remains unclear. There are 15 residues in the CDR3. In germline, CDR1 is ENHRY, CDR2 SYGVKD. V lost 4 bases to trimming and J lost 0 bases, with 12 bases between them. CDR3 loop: CAISAGPGTNYGYTF. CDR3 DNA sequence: TGTGCCATCAGTGCTGGTCCAGGAACTAACTATGGCTACACCTTC.

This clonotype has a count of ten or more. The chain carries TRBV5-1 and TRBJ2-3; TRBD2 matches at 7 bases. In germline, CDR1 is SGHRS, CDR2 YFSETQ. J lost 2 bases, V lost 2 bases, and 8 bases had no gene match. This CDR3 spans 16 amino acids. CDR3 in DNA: TGCGCCAGCAGCTTCTCTATAGCGGGCCTCACAGATACGCAGTATTTT. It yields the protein CASSFSIAGLTDTQYF. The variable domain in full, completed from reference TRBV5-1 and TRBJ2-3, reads KAGVTQTPRYLIKTRGQQVTLSCSPISGHRSVSWYQQTPGQGLQFLFEYFSETQRNKGNFPGRFSGRQFSNSRSEMNVSTLELGDSALYLCASSFSIAGLTDTQYFGPGTRLTVL.

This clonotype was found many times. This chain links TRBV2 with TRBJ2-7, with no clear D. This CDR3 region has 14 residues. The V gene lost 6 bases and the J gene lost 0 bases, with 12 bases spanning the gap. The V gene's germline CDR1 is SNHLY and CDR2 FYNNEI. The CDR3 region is CASRIIGSSYEQYF. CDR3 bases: TGTGCCAGCAGAATTATCGGATCCTCCTACGAGCAGTACTTC.

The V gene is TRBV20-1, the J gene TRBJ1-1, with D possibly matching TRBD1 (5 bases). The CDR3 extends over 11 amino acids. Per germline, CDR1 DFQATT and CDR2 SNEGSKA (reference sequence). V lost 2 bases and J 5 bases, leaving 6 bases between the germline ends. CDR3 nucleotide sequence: TGCAGTGCTAGACAGGGAACTGAAGCTTTCTTT. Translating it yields CSARQGTEAFF.

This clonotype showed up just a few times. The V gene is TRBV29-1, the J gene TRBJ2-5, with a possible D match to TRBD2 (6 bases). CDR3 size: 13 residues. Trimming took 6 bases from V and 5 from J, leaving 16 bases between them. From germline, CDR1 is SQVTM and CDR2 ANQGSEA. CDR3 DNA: TGCAGCGTCCCCACACTAGCTTCCGAGACCCAGTACTTC. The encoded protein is CSVPTLASETQYF.

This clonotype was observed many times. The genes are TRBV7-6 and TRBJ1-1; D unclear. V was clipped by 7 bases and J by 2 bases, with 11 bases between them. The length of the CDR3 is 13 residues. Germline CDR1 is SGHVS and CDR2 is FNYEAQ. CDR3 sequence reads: CASTPGPNTEAFF. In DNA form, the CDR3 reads TGTGCCAGCACCCCAGGCCCAAACACTGAAGCTTTCTTT.

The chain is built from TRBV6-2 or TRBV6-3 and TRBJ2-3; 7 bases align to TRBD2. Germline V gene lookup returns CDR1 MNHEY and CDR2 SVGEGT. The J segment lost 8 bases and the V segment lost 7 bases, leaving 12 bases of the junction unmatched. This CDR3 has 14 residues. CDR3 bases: TGTGCCAGCATGACTAGCCCATCGGGGGTTACGCAGTATTTT. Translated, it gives CASMTSPSGVTQYF.

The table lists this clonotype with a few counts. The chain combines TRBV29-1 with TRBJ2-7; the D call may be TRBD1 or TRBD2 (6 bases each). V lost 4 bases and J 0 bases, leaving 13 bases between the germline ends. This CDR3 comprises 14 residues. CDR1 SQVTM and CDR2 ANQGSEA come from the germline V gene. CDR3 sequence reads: CSVVGGPTSYEQYF. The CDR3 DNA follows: TGCAGCGTTGTTGGGGGGCCCACCTCCTACGAGCAGTACTTC.